This T cell receptor (beta chain) is drawn from a study of blood T cell repertoires in COVID-19. Study details: COVID-19 samples collected from the United States, Italy and Spain covered acute and convalescent phases. T cells, B-cell-depleted T cells, or PBMCs provided the cDNA or gDNA that served as material.

CDR3 size: 14 residues. Trimming left V 1 base short and J 5 bases short, with 11 bases between. Germline V lookup: CDR1 LGHNA, CDR2 YSLEER. As originally analysed: Reference gene primers were amplified, and this amplification served to estimate nucleated cell counts. The protocol was immunoSEQ multiplex PCR, while the TCRdb copy is restricted to in-frame clones and leaves out a portion. That table supplies the V and J calls and clone size; D and trimming were determined from the DNA. The sample holds roughly 190,000 clones; 88% are singletons and the top ten take approximately 4.5%. The receptor's source is a human donor in a cohort sampled during active COVID-19. Sequenced input: peripheral blood. The chain recombines TRBV4-3 with TRBJ2-5, with D perhaps TRBD2 (5 bases). CDR3 in DNA: TGCGCCAGCAGCCAAGGGAGGTGGCCCGAGACCCAGTACTTC. It codes for CASSQGRWPETQYF.